One TCR beta chain is described in this entry. In its sample, this clone was seen a few times. Its antigen is unknown. Base qualities are missing; no much larger clone stands one base away. Read against the paper, the sample's time point label means: baseline, week 1 (first vaccination visit). This specimen's treatment or condition label, per the study, means: pre-vaccination baseline after standard-of-care therapy. All donors had newly diagnosed IDH1-mutant astrocytomas of WHO grade 3 or 4 that showed loss of nuclear ATRX. The samples were drawn from NOA16, a multicentre, single-arm, open-label phase I trial in Germany that tested a mutant IDH1 peptide vaccine in humans for the first time. For immunogenicity testing, the blood drawn at visit V03 was used as the baseline sample. Genomic DNA for TCRB sequencing was extracted from EDTA blood using the DNeasy Blood and Tissue Kit. This record comes from a study of a mutant IDH1 vaccine in newly diagnosed glioma (dated by TCRdb to about 2021). As for the study more broadly: The approximately 32 treated patients were roughly 62% male and roughly 40% female, with a mean age of approximately 38 years. Before enrollment, patients had received standard therapy of radiotherapy alone, temozolomide alone, or radiochemotherapy with temozolomide; most received the combination. Peripheral blood was drawn at six visits: V03 (baseline), V05, V07, V10, V12 and V13. For exploratory analyses, longitudinal TCRB deep sequencing was carried out in 25 treated patients wherever samples were available. General study outcomes and caveats: Availability determined which PBMC samples were chosen for TCRB deep sequencing. The authors stated that sample limitations prevented analyses of patient blood samples from being reproduced. Immune responses induced by the vaccine were seen in around 93% of patients across multiple MHC alleles. Pseudoprogression appeared unrelated to alterations in the top peripheral T cell clonotypes detected by TCRB sequencing.

Libraries came from the immunoSEQ multiplex PCR assay. Rearranged TCR beta chain sequences were amplified using the hsTCRB Kit according to the manufacturer's protocol. TCRB libraries were sequenced on an Illumina MiSeq. On the authors' methods: The kit vendor's proprietary platform handled demultiplexing, trimming and gene mapping. This is the immuneACCESS table as TCRdb keeps it, with only in-frame sequences that have V and J called. A part of the clones is gone; compared with another copy, unresolved V genes explain less than half, and the rest is unexplained. V and J calls and clone size are those listed in that table; D and trimming were worked out from the DNA. The sample table shows approximately 70,000 clones, and 79% are seen once. The ten biggest clones cover around 8.2% of the sample. The cysteine opens and the phenylalanine closes a CDR3 of 14 amino acids. This entry keeps only the CDR3 DNA: 42 bases, framed from base 1. V gives up 4 bases and J gives up 5 bases, and the segment between their germline ends measures 15 bases. The germline V gene provides CDR1 SGDLS and CDR2 YYNGEE.

The sequence joins TRBV9 to TRBJ2-5; the D segment may tentatively be TRBD1 or TRBD2, each giving 5 matched bases. This sample comprised PBMCs, obtained from a glioma patient treated with radiotherapy, temozolomide or both. This TCR derives from a man aged 45-65 years with glioma. The nucleotides are TGTGCCAGCAGCCCGGGGCCTGTCGGTGAGACCCAGTACTTC. Translated, this gives CASSPGPVGETQYF.